Below are 28 T cell receptor beta chains sequenced from a single sample in a study of CD8 T cells in ankylosing spondylitis. TCRdb ran MiXCR on the 5' RACE reads and lists one entry per CDR3 protein. The data hold about 250,000 distinct CDR3 sequences, with about a sixth observed a single time. The specimen sequenced was blood, either unsorted or a sorted T cell fraction (not recorded which). The receptors derive from a male donor with ankylosing spondylitis or in good health (not recorded which).

The sample holds a few counts of this clonotype. The rearrangement joins TRBV24-1 to TRBJ2-1; possibly TRBD2 for D (5 bases). Germline CDR1 and CDR2: KGHDR and SFDVKD. V dropped 10 bases and J dropped 8 bases, with 20 bases sitting between them. The CDR3 extends over 14 amino acids. As DNA, the CDR3 is TGTGCCACTACGGAGGAGACTGAGGTGGATGAGCAGTTCTTC. Amino acids: CATTEETEVDEQFF.

A note on this clonotype: A much larger clonotype is one base distant, so this may be a read error. This CDR3 fails to terminate in the conserved phenylalanine or tryptophan, so it likely reflects a read error. CDR3 in DNA: TGTGCTAGCAGCTTAGGGGGGCCAAATGAGCAGTTCCTC. Translated: CASSLGGPNEQFL. This chain joins TRBV7-7 and TRBJ2-1, with D perhaps TRBD1 or TRBD2 (6 bases each). The CDR3 is made up of 13 amino acids. Germline CDR1 reads SSHAT; CDR2 reads FNYEAQ (reference sequence).

The chain joins TRBV18 to TRBJ1-5; 7 positions match TRBD1. Germline V lookup: CDR1 KGHSH, CDR2 LQKENI. The CDR3 contains 14 residues. Losses at the gene ends were 3 bases for V and 3 bases for J; bases not matched to a gene: 2. Here the CDR3 reads CASSPGQFNQPQHF. DNA of the CDR3: TGTGCCAGCTCACCGGGACAGTTCAATCAGCCCCAGCATTTT.

This clonotype was detected a few times. The rearrangement joins TRBV27 to TRBJ2-3; perhaps TRBD1 as D (6 bases). The CDR3 has 15 amino acids. V dropped 4 bases and J dropped 0 bases, with 11 bases sitting between them. Per germline, CDR1 MNHEY and CDR2 SMNVEV (reference sequence). DNA for the CDR3: TGTGCCAGCAGTTCCAGGGGTTACAGCACAGATACGCAGTATTTT. This sequence encodes CASSSRGYSTDTQYF.

The rearrangement joins TRBV24-1 to TRBJ1-5, with D tentatively TRBD1 (6 bases). V lost 4 bases to trimming and J lost 4 bases, with 10 bases between them. The germline CDR1 and CDR2 sequences are KGHDR and SFDVKD. The CDR3 has 14 residues. The CDR3 reads CATSEGTRNQPQHF. CDR3 nucleotide sequence: TGTGCCACCAGTGAGGGGACACGAAATCAGCCCCAGCATTTT.

This chain links TRBV18 with TRBJ2-5, with 10 bases aligning to TRBD1. The V gene end was trimmed by 2 bases and the J gene end by 1 base; junction bases not matched to a gene: 10. The CDR3 spans 18 residues. Germline-derived CDR1 and CDR2 are KGHSH and LQKENI. The CDR3 DNA sequence: TGTGCCAGCTCACCAGTCGGGACAGGGGTACGAACCCAAGAGACCCAGTACTTC. As protein: CASSPVGTGVRTQETQYF.

This clonotype was seen only a few times. Its ends do not fully match the called genes, so a read error is possible. The chain has TRBV27 and TRBJ2-7; D gene unclear. Per germline, CDR1 MNHEY and CDR2 SMNVEV (reference sequence). The CDR3 totals 15 residues. The CDR3 DNA is TGTGCCAGCAGTTTAACCGCCCCCTCAATCTACGAGCAGTACTTT. Amino acid sequence: CASSLTAPSIYEQYF.

The table lists this clonotype with a few counts. V usage is TRBV29-1 and J usage is TRBJ2-1, with TRBD2 as a possible D gene (6 bases). Germline V gene lookup returns CDR1 SQVTM and CDR2 ANQGSEA. This CDR3 is built from 12 residues. V was clipped by 6 bases and J by 9 bases, with 15 bases between them. The CDR3 loop reads CSVDGSWGEQFF. CDR3 in DNA: TGCAGCGTCGACGGGAGCTGGGGTGAGCAGTTCTTC.

This clonotype has a count of ten or more. This sequence joins TRBV13 and TRBJ2-3, with 11 bases that match TRBD2. The germline CDR1 and CDR2 sequences are PRHDT and FYEKMQ (reference sequence). The CDR3 is 16 amino acids. J was trimmed by 0 bases and V by 5 bases; bases with no gene match: 4. The CDR3 loop reads CASSLTSGKSTDTQYF. The CDR3, as DNA: TGTGCCAGCAGCCTGACTAGCGGGAAAAGCACAGATACGCAGTATTTT.

The sample holds a few counts of this clonotype. The CDR3 here is CASSQDRGSEELFF. CDR3 DNA: TGCGCCAGCAGCCAAGATCGTGGTAGTGAGGAGCTGTTTTTT. The chain carries TRBV4-3 and TRBJ2-2; no firm D call. The CDR3 contains 14 residues. V lost 0 bases to trimming and J lost 10 bases, with 12 bases between them. The germline V gene has CDR1 LGHNA and CDR2 YSLEER.

This chain connects TRBV5-1 to TRBJ2-7, with 9 bases matching TRBD1. Trimming removed 2 bases from V and 4 bases from J; junction bases left unmatched: 4. The CDR3 is 14 residues long. Germline V gives CDR1 SGHRS, CDR2 YFSETQ. The CDR3 DNA sequence: TGCGCCAGCAGCTTTACAGGGGGCTCGTACGAGCAGTACTTC. Protein sequence: CASSFTGGSYEQYF.

This clonotype came up a few times. J is TRBJ2-6 and V is TRBV2; TRBD2 might be the D (5 bases). V lost 5 bases and J lost 2, with 7 bases in between. CDR3 length equals 14 residues. CDR1 is SNHLY and CDR2 is FYNNEI in the germline V gene. CDR3 sequence reads: CASSTSTGANVLTF. DNA of the CDR3: TGTGCCAGCAGTACTAGTACTGGGGCCAACGTCCTGACTTTC.

On this clonotype itself: At one boundary the junction diverges from the germline segment, which might be a read error. The rearrangement joins TRBV24-1 to TRBJ2-1; D is undetermined. The CDR3 has 13 amino acids. Germline values: CDR1 KGHDR, CDR2 SFDVKD. CDR3 region: CATSDLLYDEQFF. Here the CDR3 DNA reads TGTGCCACCAGTGATTTACTCTACGATGAGCAGTTCTTC.

This clonotype was found a few times. V usage is TRBV4-2 and J usage is TRBJ2-2; 12 bases are shared with TRBD2. CDR3 size: 18 residues. Losses at the gene ends were 4 bases for V and 4 bases for J; bases not matched to a gene: 10. The germline CDR1 and CDR2 sequences are LGHNA and YNFKEQ. The CDR3 DNA is TGTGCCAGCAGCCCAAACCTCCTAGCGGGAGGGCCCACCGGGGAGCTGTTTTTT. It yields the protein CASSPNLLAGGPTGELFF.

Ten or more counts support this clonotype. The rearrangement uses TRBV6-5 and TRBJ2-7, with D possibly TRBD2 on 6 matching bases. The CDR3 sequence is 14 residues long. Trimming removed 4 bases at V and 6 bases at J, with 16 bases between. Germline loops: CDR1 MNHEY, CDR2 SVGAGI. CDR3 bases: TGTGCCAGCAGTTTTACTAGCTCCGGGGTCGAGCAGTACTTC. It codes for CASSFTSSGVEQYF.

This clonotype was detected only a few times. This chain uses TRBV7-9 with TRBJ2-7, with 8 bases identical to TRBD2. Per germline, CDR1 SEHNR and CDR2 FQNEAQ (reference sequence). V dropped 5 bases and J dropped 6; count of bases not matched to a gene: 9. There are 14 residues in the CDR3. The DNA of the CDR3 is TGTGCCAGCAGCCCTCCGGGAGGGGGTGGCGAGCAGTACTTC. The encoded protein is CASSPPGGGGEQYF.

This sequence joins TRBV13 and TRBJ2-7; D may be TRBD1 (5 bases). Germline V lookup: CDR1 PRHDT, CDR2 FYEKMQ (reference sequence). This CDR3 is 12 amino acids long. V gave up 8 bases and J gave up 1 base, with 9 bases separating them. DNA of the CDR3: TGTGCCAGCGTCCAGGGTTCCTACGAGCAGTACTTC. Protein product: CASVQGSYEQYF.

V is TRBV29-1 and J is TRBJ2-7; TRBD2 is a possible D gene (5 bases). V was clipped by 8 bases and J by 0 bases, with 11 bases between them. The CDR3 sequence is 12 residues long. The germline CDR1 and CDR2 sequences are SQVTM and ANQGSEA. The CDR3 nucleotides are TGCAGCTACCGGGATTCCTCCTACGAGCAGTACTTC. Translated, it gives CSYRDSSYEQYF.

In its sample, this clonotype was seen a few times. The chain recombines TRBV9 with TRBJ2-1; 10 bases are a match to TRBD1. Germline V gives CDR1 SGDLS, CDR2 YYNGEE. The CDR3 length is 17 residues. V was clipped by 2 bases and J by 3 bases; unmatched bases: 8. The CDR3 DNA reads as TGTGCCAGCAGCGTCTCGACCGGGACAGGGGTCTACAATGAGCAGTTCTTC. Amino acid sequence: CASSVSTGTGVYNEQFF.

The chain combines TRBV29-1 with TRBJ1-1; D possibly corresponds to TRBD1 (5 bases). CDR3 length equals 15 residues. Between the trimmed V and J ends, which lost 1 base and 5 bases, there was a span of 17 bases. Germline V gives CDR1 SQVTM, CDR2 ANQGSEA. The CDR3 region has the DNA TGCAGCGTTGAAGTAGCCGACAGTTATAGGACTGAAGCTTTCTTT. Residues: CSVEVADSYRTEAFF.

V is TRBV6-5 and J is TRBJ2-3; D possibly matches TRBD1 or TRBD2 (5 bases each). Germline lookup yields CDR1 MNHEY and CDR2 SVGAGI. The CDR3 is 16 residues long. Trimming removed 0 bases at V and 1 base at J, with 11 bases between. The CDR3 nucleotides read TGTGCCAGCAGTTACTCGTGGACGGGACGCACAGATACGCAGTATTTT. As protein: CASSYSWTGRTDTQYF.

In this sample, this clonotype turned up many times. At one of its ends the junction is not consistent with the germline gene, which may arise from a read error. The chain employs TRBV4-3 and TRBJ2-7, with TRBD1 identical over 9 bases. From germline, CDR1 is LGHNA and CDR2 YSLEER. The CDR3 is made up of 14 amino acids. The CDR3 DNA reads as TGTGCCAGCAGCCCAGGACAGGGGACCTACGAGCAGTACTTC. This sequence encodes CASSPGQGTYEQYF.

This clonotype was observed a few times. At one of its ends the junction is not consistent with the germline gene, which may arise from a read error. The chain employs TRBV7-7 and TRBJ2-5; TRBD2 aligns across 10 bases. There are 16 residues in the CDR3. Germline loops: CDR1 SSHAT, CDR2 FNYEAQ (reference sequence). The CDR3 loop is CASSQGLAVVQETQYF. CDR3 DNA sequence: TGTGCTAGCAGCCAAGGACTAGCGGTAGTCCAAGAGACCCAGTACTTC.

The chain couples TRBV4-1 to TRBJ1-5, with unresolved D. The CDR3 has 15 amino acids. The germline gives CDR1 MGHRA, CDR2 YSYEKL. The ends were cut back, 0 bases at V and 7 bases at J, with 13 bases in the middle. This CDR3 is CASSQDPGENQPQHF. Written as DNA, the CDR3 is TGCGCCAGCAGCCAAGATCCCGGGGAGAACCAGCCCCAGCATTTT.

The gene calls are TRBV2 and TRBJ2-7, with D unresolved. Germline CDR1 reads SNHLY; CDR2 reads FYNNEI. Trimming cost V 4 bases and J 3 bases, with 10 bases left between them. The CDR3 is 13 residues long. The CDR3 DNA follows: TGTGCCAGCAGTGTCCTCAGAGTCTACGAGCAGTACTTC. It yields the protein CASSVLRVYEQYF.

The chain couples TRBV5-6 to TRBJ2-1; 9 bases are shared with TRBD2. After removal of 4 bases from V and 3 bases from J, the junction contained 8 bases not matched to a gene. CDR1 is SGHDT, CDR2 YYEEEE, per germline. CDR3 size: 16 residues. The CDR3 here is CASSKSPTSGYNEQFF. As DNA, the CDR3 is TGTGCCAGCAGCAAAAGTCCGACTAGCGGCTACAATGAGCAGTTCTTC. The full variable domain, completed using reference TRBV5-6 and TRBJ2-1, is DAGVTQSPTHLIKTRGQQVTLRCSPKSGHDTVSWYQQALGQGPQFIFQYYEEEERQRGNFPDRFSGHQFPNYSSELNVNALLLGDSALYLCASSKSPTSGYNEQFFGPGTRLTVL.

This rearrangement joins TRBV29-1 to TRBJ2-3; no clear D. Trimming removed 2 bases from V and 1 base from J, with 7 bases in between. The CDR3 is 13 residues long. Germline values: CDR1 SQVTM, CDR2 ANQGSEA. The CDR3 here is CSVEPRGTDTQYF. CDR3 sequence (DNA): TGCAGCGTTGAACCCCGGGGCACAGATACGCAGTATTTT.

V gene TRBV12-3 or TRBV12-4 combines with J gene TRBJ1-2, with D tentatively TRBD1 (5 bases). V gave up 5 bases and J gave up 6 bases, with 13 bases separating them. This CDR3 has 13 residues. CDR3 DNA: TGTGCCAGCAGTGATTGGGGGTGGGATGGCTACACCTTC. Translating it yields CASSDWGWDGYTF.